This entry lists 5 T cell receptor beta chains sequenced from one sample in a study of blood T cell repertoires in COVID-19. The table came from immunoSEQ multiplex PCR; TCRdb's copy has only in-frame clones and leaves some out. The sample consists of more than 300,000 clones, roughly 91% of them appearing once. Sequenced: PBMCs or T cells enriched from blood (not recorded which). These receptors originate from a woman between 25 and 40 years old who had recovered from COVID-19.

The DNA of the CDR3 is TGTGCCAGCAGTTTATCAGGCGGCTCATGGTACTTC. Protein product: CASSLSGGSWYF. The rearrangement joins TRBV27 to TRBJ2-7; no clear D gene. Trimming left V 0 bases short and J 12 bases short, with 12 bases between. The germline V gene encodes CDR1 MNHEY and CDR2 SMNVEV (reference sequence). The CDR3 contains 12 residues.

This rearrangement joins TRBV11-2 to TRBJ2-3; the match to TRBD2 covers 12 bases. This CDR3 is 14 amino acids long. Germline CDR1 is SGHAT and CDR2 is FQNNGV. The J segment lost 5 bases and the V segment lost 5 bases, leaving 2 bases of the junction unmatched. The CDR3 DNA reads as TGTGCCAGCAGCGTACTAGCGGGAGGAGATACGCAGTATTTT. Translating gives CASSVLAGGDTQYF.

This chain connects TRBV4-3 to TRBJ1-1; D remains unclear. The ends were cut back, 2 bases at V and 6 bases at J, with 13 bases in the middle. CDR3 length equals 14 residues. The germline V gene has CDR1 LGHNA and CDR2 YSLEER. CDR3: CASSQSREHPEAFF. The CDR3 DNA reads as TGCGCCAGCAGCCAATCGAGGGAGCACCCTGAAGCTTTCTTT.

The chain has TRBV7-2 and TRBJ1-5; no firm D call. There are 17 residues in the CDR3. Germline CDR1 and CDR2: SGHTA and FQGNSA. V lost 1 base and J 1 base, leaving 14 bases between the germline ends. CDR3 nucleotides: TGTGCCAGCAGCTTAGATATAACTCGGGTGAGCAATCAGCCCCAGCATTTT. Translated: CASSLDITRVSNQPQHF.

V and J are TRBV29-1 and TRBJ2-7; D perhaps matches TRBD1 (5 bases). V lost 7 bases and J 2 bases, leaving 21 bases between the germline ends. CDR1 and CDR2 from the germline V gene are SQVTM and ANQGSEA. CDR3 size: 15 residues. CDR3 DNA sequence: TGCAGCGCCGGGTCCCTGACAGAAGAGACCTACGAGCAGTACTTC. Translating gives CSAGSLTEETYEQYF.